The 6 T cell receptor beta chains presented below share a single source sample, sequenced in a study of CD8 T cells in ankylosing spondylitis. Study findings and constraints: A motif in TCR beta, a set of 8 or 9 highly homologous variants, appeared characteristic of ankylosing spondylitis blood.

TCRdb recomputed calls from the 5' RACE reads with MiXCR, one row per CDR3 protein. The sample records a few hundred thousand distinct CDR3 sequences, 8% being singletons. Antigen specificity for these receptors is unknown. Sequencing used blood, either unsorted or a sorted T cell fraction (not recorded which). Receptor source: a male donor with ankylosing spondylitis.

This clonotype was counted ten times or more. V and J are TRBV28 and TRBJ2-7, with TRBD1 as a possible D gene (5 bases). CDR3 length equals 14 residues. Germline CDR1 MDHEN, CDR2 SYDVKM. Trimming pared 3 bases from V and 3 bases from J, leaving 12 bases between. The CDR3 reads CASSFRDSYYEQYF. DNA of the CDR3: TGTGCCAGCAGTTTCCGCGACAGTTACTACGAGCAGTACTTC.

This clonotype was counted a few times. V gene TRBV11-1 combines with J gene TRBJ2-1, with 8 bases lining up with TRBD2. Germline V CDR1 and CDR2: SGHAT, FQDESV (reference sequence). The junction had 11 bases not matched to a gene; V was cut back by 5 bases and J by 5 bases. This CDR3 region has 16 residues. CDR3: CASSPGRTSTHNEQFF. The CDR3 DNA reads TGTGCCAGCAGCCCGGGGAGGACTAGCACCCACAATGAGCAGTTCTTC.

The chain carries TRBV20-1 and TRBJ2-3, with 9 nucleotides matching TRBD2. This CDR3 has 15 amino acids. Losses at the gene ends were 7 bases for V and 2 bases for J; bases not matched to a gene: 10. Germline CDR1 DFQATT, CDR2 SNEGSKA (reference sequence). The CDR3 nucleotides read TGCAGTGGAGGTAGCGGGAGTAAGGACACAGATACGCAGTATTTT. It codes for CSGGSGSKDTDTQYF.

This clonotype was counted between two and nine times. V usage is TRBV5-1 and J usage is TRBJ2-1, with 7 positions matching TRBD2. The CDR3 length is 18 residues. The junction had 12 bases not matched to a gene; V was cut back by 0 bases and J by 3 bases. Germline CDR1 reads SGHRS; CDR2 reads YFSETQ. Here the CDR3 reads CASSLEGAASGIYNEQFF. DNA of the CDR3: TGCGCCAGCAGCTTGGAGGGAGCGGCTAGCGGCATCTACAATGAGCAGTTCTTC.

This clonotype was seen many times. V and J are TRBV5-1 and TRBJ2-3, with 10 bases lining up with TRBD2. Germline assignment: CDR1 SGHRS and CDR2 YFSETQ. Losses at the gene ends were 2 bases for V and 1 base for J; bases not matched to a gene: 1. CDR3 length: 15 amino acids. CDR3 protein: CASSFTSGGTDTQYF. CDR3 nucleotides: TGCGCCAGCAGCTTTACTAGCGGGGGCACAGATACGCAGTATTTT.

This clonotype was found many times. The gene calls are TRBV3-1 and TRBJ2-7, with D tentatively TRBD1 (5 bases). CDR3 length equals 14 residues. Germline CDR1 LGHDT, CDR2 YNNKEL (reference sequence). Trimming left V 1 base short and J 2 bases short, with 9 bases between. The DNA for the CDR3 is TGTGCCAGCAGCCAAGGTGGCAGGGCCTACGAGCAGTACTTC. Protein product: CASSQGGRAYEQYF.